Sequencing of this TCR beta chain was carried out in a study of vaccination effects on CD4 cells after COVID-19. In the study overall: Participants received two doses of either the BNT162b2 or mRNA-1273 vaccine. Whole-study findings and limits: Long after vaccination, the clones induced by infection and by vaccine shrank markedly in size.

Ahead of sequencing, the ViraFEST assay grew antigen-specific CD4+ T cells using viral peptide pools. Between days 9 and 11 of culture, CD4+ T cells were separated out. According to the study, vaccine recipients showed no prior SARS-CoV-2 infection and negative nucleocapsid antibodies. With about 9.8 ug/ml peptides and 9.5 to 10 IU/ml IL-2, over 1.5 million PBMC per well were cultured. In the cultures, half the medium was exchanged for IL-2 medium on days 3 and 7. TCRdb's table, derived via immunoSEQ multiplex PCR, lists solely in-frame clones and lacks some. The data contain tens of thousands of clones, 60% to 80% of them singletons. Germline V gives CDR1 MNHEY, CDR2 SMNVEV (reference sequence). The CDR3 runs 16 residues. V was trimmed by 2 bases and J by 4 bases, leaving 18 bases between them. This clone was recorded only once. The antigen remains undetermined.

The specimen comprised CD4+ T cells from PBMCs cultured with HCoV-NL63 spike peptides, sampled before COVID-19 vaccination. The receptor was isolated from a human donor who received a COVID-19 vaccine. The chain recombines TRBV27 with TRBJ2-7; weak D call: TRBD1 (5 bases). The CDR3 here is CASSLESGFGVYEQYF. CDR3 DNA: TGTGCCAGCAGTTTAGAGTCAGGGTTTGGCGTTTACGAGCAGTACTTC.